The 18 T cell receptor beta chains below were found in one sample sequenced in a study of cytomegalovirus exposure and HLA in healthy donors. PCR was performed using 60 Vbeta and 13 Jbeta primers. The method was immunoSEQ multiplex PCR; TCRdb's version includes in-frame clones alone and lacks a portion of them. The top ten hold approximately 2% of the sample, which has around 140,000 clones, about 80% seen once. Sequenced: PBMCs. The receptors shown here come from a woman in her 40s in good health and CMV-seronegative.

This chain connects TRBV7-9 to TRBJ2-7; D gene ambiguous. The CDR3 has 12 residues. The germline gives CDR1 SEHNR, CDR2 FQNEAQ (reference sequence). The germline V and J ends were trimmed by 4 bases and 5 bases, with 9 bases remaining between them. CDR3 amino acids: CASSSLENEQYF. The CDR3 DNA reads as TGTGCCAGCAGCTCGCTAGAAAACGAGCAGTACTTC. Using reference TRBV7-9 and TRBJ2-7 for the parts outside the CDR3, the full variable domain is DTGVSQNPRHKITKRGQNVTFRCDPISEHNRLYWYRQTLGQGPEFLTYFQNEAQLEKSRLLSDRFSAERPKGSFSTLEIQRTEQGDSAMYLCASSSLENEQYFGPGTRLTVT.

The chain is built from TRBV6-5 and TRBJ1-2; D is unclear. CDR3 size: 15 residues. The V gene lost 0 bases and the J gene lost 4 bases, with 12 bases spanning the gap. Looked up from germline, CDR1 is MNHEY and CDR2 is SVGAGI. The CDR3 here is CASSYSRATGYGYTF. DNA of the CDR3: TGTGCCAGCAGTTACTCGAGGGCCACCGGCTATGGCTACACCTTC.

This chain connects TRBV5-6 to TRBJ1-1; D is ambiguous. The CDR3 runs 13 residues. Trimming stripped 0 bases from V and 2 bases from J, with 5 bases between. Germline V gives CDR1 SGHDT, CDR2 YYEEEE. Here the CDR3 reads CASSLVSNTEAFF. The CDR3 nucleotides read TGTGCCAGCAGCTTGGTTAGTAACACTGAAGCTTTCTTT.

The CDR3 DNA reads as TGCAGCGTGGACAGGGCCCGCGATGAGCAGTTCTTC. Protein product: CSVDRARDEQFF. V gene TRBV29-1 combines with J gene TRBJ2-1, with 8 positions matching TRBD1. V shed 6 bases and J 8 bases; nucleotides not matched to a gene: 6. The CDR3 consists of 12 residues. The germline gives CDR1 SQVTM, CDR2 ANQGSEA.

V gene TRBV18 combines with J gene TRBJ1-1, with TRBD1 identical over 10 bases. The ends lost 3 bases at V and 3 bases at J; junction bases unmatched: 10. The germline V gene encodes CDR1 KGHSH and CDR2 LQKENI. The CDR3 is made up of 17 amino acids. CDR3 bases: TGTGCCAGCTCACCCCAGCTATTAGGGACAGGGGACACTGAAGCTTTCTTT. This codes for CASSPQLLGTGDTEAFF.

The chain links TRBV7-3 to TRBJ2-2, with 8 positions matching TRBD1. The CDR3 loop spans 16 amino acids. Germline CDR1 and CDR2: SGHTA and FQGTGA. V trimming: 4 bases; J trimming: 5 bases; junction bases outside the gene matches: 9. The chain's CDR3 is CASSSQGRGRTGELFF. DNA for the CDR3: TGTGCCAGCAGCTCCCAGGGCAGGGGGCGAACCGGGGAGCTGTTTTTT. The full variable domain, its missing parts supplied by reference TRBV7-3 and TRBJ2-2, is GAGVSQTPSNKVTEKGKYVELRCDPISGHTALYWYRQSLGQGPEFLIYFQGTGAADDSGLPNDRFFAVRPEGSVSTLKIQRTERGDSAVYLCASSSQGRGRTGELFFGEGSRLTVL.

J is TRBJ1-3 and V is TRBV11-2, with D unclear. V lost 1 base and J 0 bases, leaving 13 bases between the germline ends. This CDR3 comprises 17 residues. CDR1 and CDR2 from the germline V gene are SGHAT and FQNNGV. CDR3 in DNA: TGTGCCAGCAGCTTAGCCCCCGAACGGAGCTCTGGAAACACCATATATTTT. It translates to CASSLAPERSSGNTIYF.

The rearrangement joins TRBV28 to TRBJ1-2, with a tentative D call TRBD1 (6 bases). Between the trimmed V and J ends, which lost 6 bases and 1 base, there was a span of 18 bases. Germline-derived CDR1 and CDR2 are MDHEN and SYDVKM. This CDR3 is 16 amino acids long. CDR3 region: CASSSTGLPLNYGYTF. In nucleotides, the CDR3 is TGTGCCAGCAGCTCGACAGGCCTCCCTCTTAACTATGGCTACACCTTC.

The V call is TRBV2, the J call TRBJ1-1; D perhaps matches TRBD1 (5 bases). V lost 8 bases and J 0 bases, leaving 10 bases between the germline ends. The CDR3 is 13 residues long. Germline CDR1 SNHLY, CDR2 FYNNEI. CDR3 coding DNA: TGTGCCAGCCGCAGGGATATGAACACTGAAGCTTTCTTT. Translated: CASRRDMNTEAFF.

This chain joins TRBV19 and TRBJ2-3, with TRBD2 matching over 9 bases. This CDR3 region has 16 residues. The ends lost 7 bases at V and 4 bases at J; junction bases unmatched: 12. The germline V gene has CDR1 LNHDA and CDR2 SQIVND (reference sequence). CDR3 region: CASTPSGLAMADTQYF. CDR3 DNA sequence: TGTGCCAGTACACCGAGCGGACTAGCGATGGCAGATACGCAGTATTTT.

The V gene is TRBV7-9, the J gene TRBJ2-1; no clear D. Germline V gives CDR1 SEHNR, CDR2 FQNEAQ (reference sequence). V was pared by 5 bases and J by 8 bases, with 7 bases between. The CDR3 has 11 amino acids. This CDR3 reads CASSLSDEQFF. The CDR3 bases are TGTGCCAGCAGCCTCTCGGATGAGCAGTTCTTC.

The chain carries TRBV13 and TRBJ2-2; 8 positions match TRBD2. Germline-derived CDR1 and CDR2 are PRHDT and FYEKMQ (reference sequence). This CDR3 has 16 amino acids. V lost 3 bases to trimming and J lost 6 bases; unmatched junction nucleotides: 9. The CDR3 loop reads CASSFYSYGGAGELFF. CDR3 nucleotide sequence: TGTGCCAGCAGCTTTTATAGCTACGGGGGGGCCGGGGAGCTGTTTTTT.

Here the CDR3 reads CASVGSGSYNEQFF. The CDR3 coding sequence is TGTGCCAGTGTGGGTAGCGGGAGTTATAATGAGCAGTTCTTC. The V gene is TRBV27, the J gene TRBJ2-1; 9 nucleotides match TRBD2. The CDR3 spans 14 residues. Trimming cost V 9 bases and J 7 bases; bases outside gene matches: 10. CDR1 MNHEY and CDR2 SMNVEV come from the germline V gene (reference sequence).

This clone showed up just a few times. The J gene is TRBJ2-7, the V gene TRBV28, with 10 bases identical to TRBD1. Germline lookup yields CDR1 MDHEN and CDR2 SYDVKM. Trimming removed 5 bases from V and 2 bases from J; junction bases left unmatched: 6. The CDR3 is made up of 15 amino acids. This CDR3 reads CASSLGQGLTYEQYF. DNA for the CDR3: TGTGCCAGCAGTCTGGGACAGGGGCTCACCTACGAGCAGTACTTC.

This clone was seen once. The J gene is TRBJ2-1, the V gene TRBV28; TRBD2 matches 7 bases. The CDR3 has 14 amino acids. Trimming took 3 bases from V and 5 from J; bases not matched to a gene: 4. Germline V gene sequence: CDR1 MDHEN, CDR2 SYDVKM. The CDR3 region is CASSFGGSHNEQFF. CDR3 DNA: TGTGCCAGCAGTTTCGGGGGGAGCCACAATGAGCAGTTCTTC.

The V gene is TRBV10-3, the J gene TRBJ1-1, with D unresolved. V shed 6 bases and J shed 4 bases, with 21 bases lying between them. The CDR3 has 16 residues. In germline, CDR1 is ENHRY, CDR2 SYGVKD. The DNA for the CDR3 is TGTGCCATCAGAGGCAGTCCCACAGACCTGGGCACTGAAGCTTTCTTT. It specifies CAIRGSPTDLGTEAFF.

The chain links TRBV7-6 to TRBJ2-1; 7 nucleotides align to TRBD1. CDR1 is SGHVS and CDR2 is FNYEAQ in the germline V gene. The trim removed 6 bases at V and 4 bases at J, leaving 12 bases unmatched. The CDR3 totals 16 residues. CDR3 region: CASRDTQGVGYNEQFF. CDR3 coding DNA: TGTGCCAGCAGGGATACCCAGGGGGTGGGTTACAATGAGCAGTTCTTC.

This chain joins TRBV10-3 and TRBJ2-5; the D gene is possibly TRBD2 (6 bases). The CDR3 contains 16 residues. Trimming removed 0 bases at V and 5 bases at J, with 16 bases between. Germline CDR1 and CDR2: ENHRY and SYGVKD. The CDR3 loop reads CAISESESLGRETQYF. In nucleotides, the CDR3 is TGTGCCATCAGTGAGTCAGAGAGTTTAGGGAGGGAGACCCAGTACTTC.